This T cell receptor beta chain was found in a study of shared clonotypes between healthy human individuals (dated by TCRdb to the early 2020s). Study-wide context: The cohort included a few men and a couple of women between 18 and 49 years of age. For each donor, three plates each were used for CD4 naive and CD4 memory, two plates were used for CD8 naive, and one plate was used for CD8 memory. To estimate repertoire size and how much clonotype sharing occurs between individuals, the study deeply sequenced the blood TCR repertoires of five or six healthy adults. To increase sequencing depth and limit assay-specific biases, TCR repertoire library preparation and sequencing were carried out by different laboratories using diverse techniques. Leukapheresis yielded between about 0.9 and 8.9 billion PBMCs per donor.

Comment on this clone: There is no known antigen for this receptor. No base-level quality is on record; no much larger clone is a single base apart.

Using the deep immunoSEQ assay, multiplex PCR amplified TCR CDR3 regions from genomic DNA. Genomic DNA extracted from each cell subset was distributed evenly over all wells of several immunoSEQ 96-well plates, and each plate served as one replicate. For sorted subsets, about 200 ng genomic DNA, equal to tens of thousands of T cell genomes, was loaded into each replicate PCR. Purified libraries were measured with a Qubit 3.0 fluorometer, size-checked on a Bioanalyzer 2100, and measured again with the KAPA Library Quantification kit. Every immunoSEQ 96-well plate was sequenced on a dedicated single-read 150-cycle Illumina NextSeq 550 flow cell. Processing in the source paper ran as follows. The immunoSEQ output contained only junctional sequences without quality scores, so filtering could not match that applied to full-length reads. To assign V/J genes and CDR3, sequences were annotated against IMGT germline references using PyIR, a Python wrapper for IgBLAST v1.9. Reads were removed for weak V/J assignments (E-value above 1e-6), missing CDR3, stop codons, out-of-frame junctions, or ambiguous translated residues. V3J clonotypes were defined as sequences sharing an identical inferred V gene, J gene, and CDR3 amino acid sequence. Percentage overlap between repertoires was calculated by dividing the number of shared unique clonotypes by the size of the smaller repertoire. Richness of each repertoire was evaluated using RTK rarefaction, the Chao1 estimator, and Recon v2.1 estimates of unobserved clonotypes. Generation probabilities for all TCRbeta clonotypes obtained by the gDNA method from several donors were computed using OLGA. Sourced from immuneACCESS, this table was stored by TCRdb with only in-frame sequences that have V and J called. A share of the clones is absent; for the studies checked, an unresolved V gene accounts for under half, and the remainder has no known explanation. From that table come the V and J calls and clone size; the DNA was used to work out D and trimming. The sample table lists some 2,500,000 clones, approximately 90% of them with a count of one. The ten top clones hold around 0.4% of the sample.

The CDR3 runs 16 residues from the cysteine to the phenylalanine. The retained sequence is limited to the CDR3, 48 bases, with the frame set at the first base. Via the germline V gene, CDR1 is KGHSH and CDR2 LQKENI. The germline ends are 22 bases apart after V is trimmed by 0 bases and J by 10 bases. Healthy HIV-negative adults with no recently reported acute infections or vaccinations were included as donors. Only Caucasian adults living in Nashville, Tennessee, USA were represented among the donors. CD4+ T cells were enriched through magnetic negative selection, after which naive cells were positively selected on CD45RA and the remaining negative fraction served as the memory subset. Blood was obtained by leukapheresis, after which PBMCs were separated by Ficoll-Histopaque density gradient centrifugation and cryopreserved in liquid nitrogen vapor phase. Analytical flow cytometry was used to check the purity and quantity of each magnetically sorted T cell population. Each sorted fraction had its genomic DNA isolated and then quantified by UV absorbance on a Nanodrop 2000c.

The study at large found these results: Across a few donors, 4.5% to 6.5% of naive CD4, roughly 3.3% of naive CD8, around 2.1% of memory CD4, and approximately 0.4% of memory CD8 clonotypes were shared. Sampling was restricted to blood, and TCR repertoires in tissue are likely to differ from TCR repertoires in blood. Pairwise subsampling indicated that sequencing depth was expected to affect the degree of clonotype sharing among donors. Incomplete sequencing was indicated by rarefaction of sorted-subset datasets, despite the large sequencing depth. Compared with non-shared clonotypes, clonotypes shared by all four sorted-subset donors had higher generation probabilities. Estimated clonotype richness was generally larger for naive than for memory subsets. Because the study included a small number of donors, the genetic and exposure-history diversity represented was limited.

The chain uses TRBV18 and TRBJ2-7; TRBD1 is a possible D gene, resting on 5 matching bases. The sequence derives from a man between 18 and 29 years old in good health. Some clones in this sample may be carry-over from other donors' samples. The material sequenced was naive CD4+ T cells from PBMCs. Reading the label with the study, this specimen's cell subset or site is: CD45RA+ positively selected. The DNA sequence is given as TGTGCCAGCTCACCACCCCACCAGGGCAGGACAAACGGACAGTACTTC. Its amino acids are CASSPPHQGRTNGQYF.